This T cell receptor (beta chain) was captured by sequencing in a study of identical twins. The cDNA had a unique molecular identifier and a template-switch universal primer site. TCRdb fed the 5' RACE reads into MiXCR, producing one record per CDR3 protein. Seen here are about 810,000 distinct CDR3 sequences, about 12% observed once, and the top ten hold 1.5% to 2%. The germline V gene has CDR1 DFQATT and CDR2 SNEGSKA (reference sequence). V was shortened by 4 bases and J by 8 bases, with 14 bases between the two germline ends. This CDR3 region has 13 residues. A further study also used this sample, focusing on yellow fever vaccine responses in identical twins. This second study says: The T cell response to vaccination in identical twins was reportedly partly convergent and partly personalized.

The V and J genes are TRBV20-1 and TRBJ1-4; D unclear. Sequences were obtained from PBMCs. The sequence derives from a woman aged 18-29 years in good health. CDR3 loop: CSAMEARREKLFF. The DNA for the CDR3 is TGCAGTGCTATGGAGGCGAGGAGGGAAAAACTGTTTTTT.